Presented here are 31 T cell receptor beta chains from one specimen sequenced in a study of blood T cell repertoires in COVID-19. Clones were read by immunoSEQ multiplex PCR, and TCRdb kept only the in-frame ones, dropping some. The sample has under 450,000 clones; around 89% are singletons. Input material: peripheral blood. These receptor sequences come from a woman aged 45-59 years with COVID-19, enrolled during active disease.

The chain joins TRBV18 to TRBJ1-5; D is possibly TRBD1 (5 bases). V was clipped by 4 bases and J by 5 bases, with 12 bases between them. Germline loops: CDR1 KGHSH, CDR2 LQKENI. This CDR3 region has 14 residues. CDR3 sequence: CASSLSGGDQPQHF. CDR3 nucleotides: TGTGCCAGCTCACTAAGCGGAGGGGATCAGCCCCAGCATTTT.

The chain has TRBV9 and TRBJ2-2; 11 bases map to TRBD1. The ends lost 3 bases at V and 7 bases at J; junction bases unmatched: 11. The CDR3 runs to 17 residues. Germline CDR1 reads SGDLS; CDR2 reads YYNGEE. Written as DNA, the CDR3 is TGTGCCAGCAGCGCCCTCGGGACAGGGGGGAATGACGGGGAGCTGTTTTTT. This translates into CASSALGTGGNDGELFF.

V gene TRBV10-1 combines with J gene TRBJ1-1; the D gene is possibly TRBD1 (5 bases). The CDR3 has 14 amino acids. Germline lookup yields CDR1 WNHNN and CDR2 SYGVQD (reference sequence). V was clipped by 5 bases and J by 5 bases, with 15 bases between them. CDR3 sequence (DNA): TGCGCCAGCAGTCCGGGCAGCCAGGGAACTGAAGCTTTCTTT. The encoded protein is CASSPGSQGTEAFF.

A remark on this clone: This CDR3 is also generated by other DNA sequences in the sample. The V call is TRBV24-1, the J call TRBJ1-2; 8 nucleotides line up with TRBD1. The junction had 5 bases not matched to a gene; V was cut back by 2 bases and J by 4 bases. The length of the CDR3 is 15 residues. CDR1 and CDR2 from the germline V gene are KGHDR and SFDVKD. CDR3 coding DNA: TGTGCCACCAGTGATTCCGACAGGGGCAGCTATGGCTACACCTTC. As protein: CATSDSDRGSYGYTF.

The rearrangement uses TRBV9 and TRBJ1-6, with D hard to call. V lost 0 bases and J 9 bases, leaving 7 bases between the germline ends. Germline lookup yields CDR1 SGDLS and CDR2 YYNGEE. CDR3 length: 13 residues. CDR3 bases: TGTGCCAGCAGCGTAGCGGGGTCTTCACCCCTCCACTTT. As protein: CASSVAGSSPLHF.

The genes are TRBV6-5 and TRBJ1-1; D not certain. The length of the CDR3 is 11 residues. Between the trimmed V and J ends, which lost 10 bases and 0 bases, there was a span of 6 bases. Germline values: CDR1 MNHEY, CDR2 SVGAGI. This CDR3 reads CATHLNTEAFF. The CDR3 DNA is TGTGCCACCCACTTGAACACTGAAGCTTTCTTT.

V gene TRBV3-1 (or the pseudogene TRBV3-2) combines with J gene TRBJ2-7; 11 bases are shared with TRBD2. Germline CDR1 is LGHDT and CDR2 is YNNKEL (reference sequence). J lost 3 bases, V lost 5 bases, and 3 bases had no gene match. The CDR3 covers 14 residues. CDR3 nucleotides: TGTGCCAGCAGCGATGGGACTAGCGGCTACGAGCAGTACTTC. It encodes CASSDGTSGYEQYF.

J is TRBJ1-2 and V is TRBV12-3 or TRBV12-4; 9 bases agree with TRBD1. The CDR3 consists of 13 residues. With 4 bases clipped from V and 6 bases from J, the junction kept 3 bases outside the gene matches. CDR3 DNA sequence: TGTGCCAGCAGTTCTCGACAGGGGGATGGCTACACCTTC. Its translation: CASSSRQGDGYTF.

This chain uses TRBV10-3 with TRBJ1-4; no clear D gene. V was pared by 4 bases and J by 1 base, with 16 bases between. Germline values: CDR1 ENHRY, CDR2 SYGVKD. The CDR3 runs 17 residues. The CDR3 bases are TGTGCCATCAGTGCTGCGGGTCCGGGCGGAACTAATGAAAAACTGTTTTTT. As protein: CAISAAGPGGTNEKLFF.

This sequence joins TRBV28 and TRBJ2-3, with 9 positions matching TRBD1. Germline CDR1 MDHEN, CDR2 SYDVKM. The CDR3 loop spans 15 amino acids. The J segment lost 2 bases and the V segment lost 9 bases, leaving 9 bases of the junction unmatched. CDR3 loop: CASTYRGRITDTQYF. The CDR3 coding sequence is TGTGCCAGTACCTACAGGGGGCGAATCACAGATACGCAGTATTTT. Full variable domain (outside the CDR3, taken from reference TRBV28 and TRBJ2-3): DVKVTQSSRYLVKRTGEKVFLECVQDMDHENMFWYRQDPGLGLRLIYFSYDVKMKEKGDIPEGYSVSREKKERFSLILESASTNQTSMYLCASTYRGRITDTQYFGPGTRLTVL.

The chain joins TRBV6-4 to TRBJ2-6, with TRBD1 matching 8 bases. This CDR3 has 17 amino acids. The germline CDR1 and CDR2 sequences are MRHNA and SNTAGT. The V gene end was trimmed by 3 bases and the J gene end by 2 bases; junction bases not matched to a gene: 6. CDR3 bases: TGTGCCAGCAGTGAGACAGGGGTGAGGGCTGGGGCCAACGTCCTGACTTTC. It specifies CASSETGVRAGANVLTF.

The rearrangement links TRBV19 to TRBJ1-4; no definite D call. V was trimmed by 3 bases and J by 8 bases, leaving 16 bases between them. The CDR3 has 15 residues. Germline CDR1 LNHDA, CDR2 SQIVND (reference sequence). CDR3 coding DNA: TGTGCCAGTAGTATGGATAAGAGCGTTTGGGAAAAACTGTTTTTT. Its protein product is CASSMDKSVWEKLFF.

V and J are TRBV19 and TRBJ1-5; D gene unclear. CDR1 is LNHDA and CDR2 is SQIVND in the germline V gene (reference sequence). CDR3 length: 16 residues. The V and J ends lost 6 bases and 1 base respectively, with 16 bases between them. Here the CDR3 reads CASSRISTTSNQPQHF. In nucleotides, the CDR3 is TGTGCCAGTAGCCGAATTTCAACAACCAGCAATCAGCCCCAGCATTTT.

The chain joins TRBV3-1 (or the pseudogene TRBV3-2) to TRBJ1-2; no clear D. Trimming took off 0 bases at V and 4 bases at J, with 18 bases between the two ends. Germline CDR1 reads LGHDT; CDR2 reads YNNKEL (reference sequence). CDR3 size: 17 residues. DNA for the CDR3: TGTGCCAGCAGCCAAGAGTCGTCGGGATTGCGCCCCTATGGCTACACCTTC. Amino acid sequence: CASSQESSGLRPYGYTF.

This chain joins TRBV19 and TRBJ2-5, with TRBD2 identical over 9 bases. CDR1 LNHDA and CDR2 SQIVND come from the germline V gene (reference sequence). V lost 2 bases, J lost 0 bases, and 1 base stayed unmatched. The CDR3 runs 15 residues. This chain's CDR3 is CASSILAGNQETQYF. The DNA of the CDR3 is TGTGCCAGTAGTATACTAGCGGGGAACCAAGAGACCCAGTACTTC.

This chain connects TRBV29-1 to TRBJ1-1; D is ambiguous. CDR3 length: 13 residues. Germline V gene data show CDR1 as SQVTM and CDR2 as ANQGSEA. The CDR3 sequence: CVIRALLNTEAFF. The CDR3 region has the DNA TGCGTCATTCGCGCACTTTTGAACACTGAAGCTTTCTTT.

The rearrangement links TRBV5-1 to TRBJ2-1, with TRBD1 matching 9 bases. Germline lookup yields CDR1 SGHRS and CDR2 YFSETQ. After removal of 4 bases from V and 8 bases from J, the junction contained 7 bases not matched to a gene. The CDR3 totals 14 residues. The CDR3 is CASSIGQGPDEQFF. The CDR3 DNA reads as TGCGCCAGCAGCATAGGACAGGGGCCCGATGAGCAGTTCTTC.

Comment on this clone: The sample has other DNA sequences that encode this CDR3 too. The V call is TRBV5-1, the J call TRBJ1-2; TRBD1 matches at 8 bases. Germline CDR1 is SGHRS and CDR2 is YFSETQ. This CDR3 has 13 amino acids. After removal of 4 bases from V and 4 bases from J, the junction contained 3 bases not matched to a gene. The CDR3 region has the DNA TGCGCCAGCAGCCTAGGGACAGGCTATGGCTACACCTTC. It translates to CASSLGTGYGYTF.

This sequence joins TRBV4-1 and TRBJ1-4, with 7 nucleotides matching TRBD1. The trim removed 1 base at V and 8 bases at J, leaving 4 bases unmatched. Germline loops: CDR1 MGHRA, CDR2 YSYEKL. This CDR3 has 14 residues. CDR3 bases: TGCGCCAGCAGCCAAGTCCAGGGGGAAGAAAAACTGTTTTTT. It specifies CASSQVQGEEKLFF.

The chain has TRBV5-1 and TRBJ1-4; 7 bases match TRBD1. There are 12 residues in the CDR3. Germline lookup yields CDR1 SGHRS and CDR2 YFSETQ. Trimming at V came to 7 bases and at J to 3 bases, leaving 0 bases not matched to a gene. This chain's CDR3 is CASGQANEKLFF. The CDR3 DNA follows: TGCGCCAGCGGACAGGCTAATGAAAAACTGTTTTTT.

V gene TRBV4-1 combines with J gene TRBJ2-7, with D unresolved. CDR3 size: 12 residues. Trimming pared 0 bases from V and 5 bases from J, leaving 5 bases between. Germline CDR1 is MGHRA and CDR2 is YSYEKL. CDR3 residues: CASSQELDEQYF. The CDR3 bases are TGCGCCAGCAGCCAAGAGTTAGACGAGCAGTACTTC.

The chain has TRBV6-2 or TRBV6-3 and TRBJ1-5, with D hard to call. This CDR3 has 19 amino acids. Trimming shortened V by 0 bases and J by 0 bases, and 18 bases separated the two germline ends. CDR1 and CDR2 from the germline V gene are MNHEY and SVGEGT. In DNA form, the CDR3 reads TGTGCCAGCAGTTACTCCCGGCGGATTAGGAAGGTTAGCAATCAGCCCCAGCATTTT. This encodes CASSYSRRIRKVSNQPQHF.

In regard to this clone: The sample contains more than one DNA sequence encoding this CDR3. The chain has TRBV25-1 and TRBJ2-5; possible D gene TRBD2, 5 bases. Trimming left V 5 bases short and J 5 bases short, with 6 bases between. CDR3 length equals 11 residues. CDR1 and CDR2 (germline): MGHDK, SYGVNS. The DNA for the CDR3 is TGTGCCAGCAGTCCGGGGGAGACCCAGTACTTC. Translating gives CASSPGETQYF.

V usage is TRBV11-3 and J usage is TRBJ1-3; tentative D call: TRBD1 (6 bases). The CDR3 is made up of 17 amino acids. V lost 1 base to trimming and J lost 0 bases, with 13 bases between them. Germline CDR1 reads SGHNT; CDR2 reads YENEEA. CDR3 coding DNA: TGTGCCAGCAGCTTAGGTGAGACAGGACCCTCTGGAAACACCATATATTTT. It is translated as CASSLGETGPSGNTIYF.

This clone showed up just once. J is TRBJ1-2 and V is TRBV7-2; TRBD1 matches at 8 bases. V trimming: 3 bases; J trimming: 8 bases; junction bases outside the gene matches: 8. From germline, CDR1 is SGHTA and CDR2 FQGNSA. This CDR3 contains 14 residues. CDR3 in DNA: TGTGCCAGCAGCTTCGGACAGGGTCGGTGGGGCTACACCTTC. Its protein is CASSFGQGRWGYTF.

The rearrangement uses TRBV6-5 and TRBJ1-1; 7 nucleotides agree with TRBD1. From germline, CDR1 is MNHEY and CDR2 SVGAGI. The CDR3 loop spans 14 amino acids. The junction had 5 bases not matched to a gene; V was cut back by 7 bases and J by 0 bases. The DNA of the CDR3 is TGTGCCAGCACCTGGGGACAGATGAACACTGAAGCTTTCTTT. It specifies CASTWGQMNTEAFF.

The chain joins TRBV9 to TRBJ1-2; D gene uncertain. There are 14 residues in the CDR3. Germline V lookup: CDR1 SGDLS, CDR2 YYNGEE. Between the trimmed V and J ends, which lost 4 bases and 4 bases, there was a span of 14 bases. CDR3 sequence reads: CASSLRTGRYGYTF. The CDR3 coding sequence is TGTGCCAGCAGCCTCCGGACTGGACGCTATGGCTACACCTTC.

This sequence joins TRBV25-1 and TRBJ2-3; 8 bases are a match to TRBD1. The germline gives CDR1 MGHDK, CDR2 SYGVNS. The CDR3 runs to 14 residues. The J segment lost 6 bases and the V segment lost 4 bases, leaving 6 bases of the junction unmatched. The CDR3 DNA sequence: TGTGCCAGCAGTGGACAGGGGCTGAAGGATACGCAGTATTTT. Its protein product is CASSGQGLKDTQYF.

The V gene is TRBV18, the J gene TRBJ1-1; 11 positions match TRBD1. The CDR3 is made up of 16 amino acids. The germline V gene has CDR1 KGHSH and CDR2 LQKENI. Trimming cost V 3 bases and J 7 bases; bases outside gene matches: 10. CDR3 DNA sequence: TGTGCCAGCTCACCGGGACAGGGGGATATTGGAGTTGAAGCTTTCTTT. Translated: CASSPGQGDIGVEAFF.

This chain connects TRBV9 to TRBJ1-1; D gene uncertain. The germline V gene encodes CDR1 SGDLS and CDR2 YYNGEE. CDR3 length: 13 residues. The germline V and J ends were trimmed by 2 bases and 4 bases, with 9 bases remaining between them. CDR3 loop: CASSVEEGTEAFF. In DNA, the CDR3 is TGTGCCAGCAGCGTGGAGGAAGGCACTGAAGCTTTCTTT. Looking up the rest from reference TRBV9 and TRBJ1-1 gives the full variable domain: DSGVTQTPKHLITATGQRVTLRCSPRSGDLSVYWYQQSLDQGLQFLIQYYNGEERAKGNILERFSAQQFPDLHSELNLSSLELGDSALYFCASSVEEGTEAFFGQGTRLTVV.

The count of this clone is one. The same CDR3 arises from other DNA sequences in this sample as well. The genes are TRBV18 and TRBJ2-5, with a weak D call TRBD2 (6 bases). Germline CDR1 and CDR2: KGHSH and LQKENI. The CDR3 is 13 residues long. Trimming took off 3 bases at V and 4 bases at J, with 9 bases between the two ends. The CDR3 DNA sequence: TGTGCCAGCTCACCGGGGGGAGGAGAGACCCAGTACTTC. It specifies CASSPGGGETQYF.